A single sample gave rise to the 5 T cell receptor beta chains below, sequenced in a study of early T cells in non-severe SARS-CoV-2 infection. TCRdb analysed the 5' RACE reads with MiXCR anew, one entry per CDR3 protein. The sample lists approximately 120,000 distinct CDR3 sequences; just under 15% were seen once. The sample consisted of whole blood. Source of these receptors: an adult who was a healthcare worker with PCR-confirmed SARS-CoV-2 infection or an uninfected control (not recorded which).

The chain has TRBV4-1 and TRBJ2-4; maybe TRBD2 (6 bases). Germline assignment: CDR1 MGHRA and CDR2 YSYEKL. The V end lost 2 bases, the J end lost 2 bases, and 10 bases lay between the germline ends. This CDR3 has 15 residues. Here the CDR3 reads CASSQLALPKNIQYF. In nucleotides, the CDR3 is TGCGCCAGCAGCCAACTAGCGTTACCCAAAAACATTCAGTACTTC.

This clonotype was recorded at least ten times. This rearrangement joins TRBV7-6 to TRBJ2-5; 11 bases fit TRBD2. Trimming removed 1 base from V and 6 bases from J; junction bases left unmatched: 4. Germline CDR1 is SGHVS and CDR2 is FNYEAQ. The CDR3 covers 15 residues. The CDR3 nucleotides are TGTGCCAGCAGCTTAGTTTTAGCGGGGGGGCAGACCCAGTACTTC. It encodes CASSLVLAGGQTQYF.

CDR3 bases: TGTGCCAGCAGTGTGGAAAGAACCGGGGAGCTGTTTTTT. It translates to CASSVERTGELFF. This chain joins TRBV5-8 and TRBJ2-2; no clear D. The CDR3 length is 13 residues. Deletions cut 5 bases from V and 5 bases from J, with 10 bases between. Germline assignment: CDR1 SGHTS and CDR2 YDEGEE.

This chain uses TRBV12-5 with TRBJ2-5; 12 bases fit TRBD2. The CDR3 covers 14 residues. Trimming removed 5 bases from V and 5 bases from J; junction bases left unmatched: 3. The germline V gene encodes CDR1 LGHNT and CDR2 FRNRAP. CDR3: CASGKTSGGETQYF. CDR3 in DNA: TGTGCTAGTGGTAAGACTAGCGGGGGCGAGACCCAGTACTTC. Combining the CDR3 with reference TRBV12-5 and TRBJ2-5 gives the whole variable domain DARVTQTPRHKVTEMGQEVTMRCQPILGHNTVFWYRQTMMQGLELLAYFRNRAPLDDSGMPKDRFSAEMPDATLATLKIQPSEPRDSAVYFCASGKTSGGETQYFGPGTRLLVL.

This clonotype was picked up many times. The rearrangement uses TRBV18 and TRBJ2-1, with TRBD2 matching 8 bases. Germline CDR1 KGHSH, CDR2 LQKENI. This CDR3 has 16 amino acids. V lost 3 bases and J lost 1; bases outside the gene matches: 5. CDR3 amino acids: CASSPFSGASYNEQFF. The CDR3 bases are TGTGCCAGCTCACCCTTTAGCGGGGCTTCCTACAATGAGCAGTTCTTC.